Below, 20 T cell receptor beta chains from the same sample are listed, as sequenced in a study of CD8 T cells in ankylosing spondylitis. Study outcomes and limitations: Among TCR beta sequences, a motif of roughly 8 highly homologous variants appeared characteristic of ankylosing spondylitis blood.

Each CDR3 protein gets one entry after TCRdb re-called the 5' RACE reads with MiXCR. Here the sample spans 75,000 to 95,000 distinct CDR3 sequences, more than 8.5% being singletons. No antigen has been identified for these receptors. Material: blood, either unsorted or a sorted T cell fraction (not recorded which). These receptors were taken from a male donor with ankylosing spondylitis.

The chain joins TRBV7-8 to TRBJ2-4; D may be TRBD1 (5 bases). The V and J ends lost 3 bases and 5 bases respectively, with 14 bases between them. The CDR3 runs to 15 residues. Looked up from germline, CDR1 is SGHVS and CDR2 is FQNEAQ. CDR3 sequence: CASSLARAGENIQYF. CDR3 DNA sequence: TGTGCCAGCAGCTTGGCCAGGGCCGGAGAAAACATTCAGTACTTC. Drawing the rest from reference TRBV7-8 and TRBJ2-4, the complete variable domain is GAGVSQSPRYKVAKRGQDVALRCDPISGHVSLFWYQQALGQGPEFLTYFQNEAQLDKSGLPSDRFFAERPEGSVSTLKIQRTQQEDSAVYLCASSLARAGENIQYFGAGTRLSVL.

The genes are TRBV6-2 or TRBV6-3 and TRBJ2-6; 10 bases agree with TRBD1. The trim removed 2 bases at V and 1 base at J, leaving 2 bases unmatched. CDR3 length equals 17 residues. Germline CDR1 is MNHEY and CDR2 is SVGEGT. The CDR3 reads CASSYGTGASGANVLTF. CDR3 in DNA: TGTGCCAGCAGTTACGGGACAGGGGCATCTGGGGCCAACGTCCTGACTTTC.

This clonotype has just a few counts. The V gene is TRBV11-2, the J gene TRBJ1-1; no clear D gene. This CDR3 spans 14 amino acids. Germline lookup yields CDR1 SGHAT and CDR2 FQNNGV. V was clipped by 5 bases and J by 0 bases, with 10 bases between them. CDR3 in amino acids: CASSPRYMNTEAFF. Here the CDR3 DNA reads TGTGCCAGCAGCCCCCGGTACATGAACACTGAAGCTTTCTTT.

The chain recombines TRBV19 with TRBJ2-1; no definite D call. Trimming stripped 4 bases from V and 0 bases from J, with 10 bases between. The CDR3 length is 15 residues. Germline V gene data show CDR1 as LNHDA and CDR2 as SQIVND (reference sequence). CDR3 residues: CASSNRTGSYNEQFF. CDR3 bases: TGTGCCAGTAGTAACAGAACGGGCTCCTACAATGAGCAGTTCTTC.

This clonotype was recorded a few times. The rearrangement uses TRBV5-6 and TRBJ1-2, with a weak D call TRBD1 (5 bases). V lost 3 bases, J lost 5 bases, and 14 bases lay in between. This CDR3 is built from 14 residues. Germline lookup yields CDR1 SGHDT and CDR2 YYEEEE. CDR3 protein: CASSSPPGRYGYTF. CDR3 bases: TGTGCCAGCAGCTCCCCGCCAGGGCGTTATGGCTACACCTTC.

This clonotype was observed a handful of times. The V call is TRBV20-1, the J call TRBJ2-4, with TRBD1 identical over 10 bases. There are 14 residues in the CDR3. The germline gives CDR1 DFQATT, CDR2 SNEGSKA (reference sequence). The V segment lost 5 bases and the J segment 0 bases; nucleotides outside the gene matches: 1. CDR3 sequence reads: CSAGDRGAKNIQYF. The DNA of the CDR3 is TGCAGTGCTGGGGACAGGGGAGCCAAAAACATTCAGTACTTC.

In its sample, this clonotype ranks as medium-sized. The chain links TRBV10-3 to TRBJ2-3; D gene ambiguous. The V end was cut by 5 bases, the J end by 1 base, with 10 bases between. This CDR3 is built from 14 residues. Germline CDR1 reads ENHRY; CDR2 reads SYGVKD. The CDR3 nucleotides are TGTGCCATCAGTACAACTACCGGCACAGATACGCAGTATTTT. This translates into CAISTTTGTDTQYF.

At least ten counts were recorded for this clonotype. The rearrangement uses TRBV2 and TRBJ2-3, with 11 bases that match TRBD2. CDR1 and CDR2 from the germline V gene are SNHLY and FYNNEI. This CDR3 is 16 amino acids long. The V gene end was trimmed by 7 bases and the J gene end by 2 bases; junction bases not matched to a gene: 8. CDR3 sequence reads: CASIALAGGPTDTQYF. In DNA form, the CDR3 reads TGTGCCAGCATCGCCCTAGCGGGAGGCCCCACAGATACGCAGTATTTT.

This clonotype was observed a handful of times. CDR3 sequence (DNA): TGTGCCAGCAGTTTAGGGACAGGGAGAAACACTGAAGCTTTCTTT. It encodes CASSLGTGRNTEAFF. This chain joins TRBV27 and TRBJ1-1; 9 nucleotides agree with TRBD1. J was trimmed by 2 bases and V by 2 bases; bases with no gene match: 3. Germline CDR1 and CDR2: MNHEY and SMNVEV (reference sequence). The CDR3 extends over 15 amino acids.

The genes are TRBV7-9 and TRBJ2-3; the D gene is possibly TRBD2 (6 bases). CDR1 SEHNR and CDR2 FQNEAQ come from the germline V gene (reference sequence). This CDR3 region has 14 residues. V lost 4 bases and J 1 base, leaving 9 bases between the germline ends. In DNA form, the CDR3 reads TGTGCCAGCAGCTGGGCTAGCGGCACAGATACGCAGTATTTT. Translating it yields CASSWASGTDTQYF.

This clonotype was observed a handful of times. The chain employs TRBV5-6 and TRBJ2-2; D unresolved. CDR1 and CDR2 from the germline V gene are SGHDT and YYEEEE. CDR3 length: 12 amino acids. V lost 4 bases and J lost 3, with 4 bases in between. CDR3 in amino acids: CASSTHTGELFF. The CDR3 DNA is TGTGCCAGCAGCACCCACACCGGGGAGCTGTTTTTT.

The V call is TRBV20-1, the J call TRBJ2-1; D gene ambiguous. The CDR3 sequence is 13 residues long. Germline V gene data show CDR1 as DFQATT and CDR2 as SNEGSKA (reference sequence). Trimming took off 0 bases at V and 5 bases at J, with 8 bases between the two ends. CDR3 nucleotide sequence: TGCAGTGCTAGAGAGCACCGCAACAATGAGCAGTTCTTC. This translates into CSAREHRNNEQFF.

In its sample, this clonotype was seen many times. The CDR3 region has the DNA TGCAGTGTTGTCAATGAGCAGTTCTTC. This encodes CSVVNEQFF. This chain connects TRBV20-1 to TRBJ2-1; D call uncertain. Trimming took off 7 bases at V and 6 bases at J, with 4 bases between the two ends. This CDR3 is 9 amino acids long. CDR1 DFQATT and CDR2 SNEGSKA come from the germline V gene (reference sequence).

There are many counts of this clonotype. The chain carries TRBV7-2 and TRBJ2-1; D not resolved. This CDR3 comprises 16 residues. The V gene lost 0 bases and the J gene lost 5 bases, with 14 bases spanning the gap. CDR1 and CDR2 (germline): SGHTA, FQGNSA. CDR3 protein: CASSLAVSIEDNEQFF. The CDR3 region has the DNA TGTGCCAGCAGCTTAGCGGTAAGCATCGAGGACAATGAGCAGTTCTTC. The full variable domain, in which reference TRBV7-2 and TRBJ2-1 provide the parts outside the CDR3, is GAGVSQSPSNKVTEKGKDVELRCDPISGHTALYWYRQSLGQGLEFLIYFQGNSAPDKSGLPSDRFSAERTGGSVSTLTIQRTQQEDSAVYLCASSLAVSIEDNEQFFGPGTRLTVL.

The genes are TRBV6-1 and TRBJ1-3; D gene uncertain. This CDR3 contains 13 residues. Germline assignment: CDR1 MNHNS and CDR2 SASEGT. V was cut by 11 bases and J by 0 bases, with 11 bases left in between. CDR3 sequence reads: CAEATDSGNTIYF. The CDR3 nucleotides read TGTGCCGAGGCCACGGACTCTGGAAACACCATATATTTT.

Many counts were recorded for this clonotype. The CDR3 reads CSVGGGRTNEKLFF. The DNA of the CDR3 is TGCAGTGTCGGGGGGGGTCGGACTAATGAAAAACTGTTTTTT. This chain uses TRBV29-1 with TRBJ1-4, with a tentative D call TRBD1 (5 bases). This CDR3 region has 14 residues. From germline, CDR1 is SQVTM and CDR2 ANQGSEA.

The chain recombines TRBV2 with TRBJ1-5; TRBD1 might be the D (5 bases). The germline V gene has CDR1 SNHLY and CDR2 FYNNEI. Trimming removed 4 bases from V and 0 bases from J, with 13 bases in between. The CDR3 contains 16 residues. The CDR3, as DNA: TGTGCCAGCAGTGTCGACAGACAGAATAGCAATCAGCCCCAGCATTTT. Residues: CASSVDRQNSNQPQHF.

This clonotype occurred many times. This chain uses TRBV4-1 with TRBJ1-4; no clear D. CDR3 length: 14 amino acids. Trimming pared 0 bases from V and 8 bases from J, leaving 10 bases between. Germline CDR1 MGHRA, CDR2 YSYEKL. CDR3 sequence: CASSQEPGLEKLFF. For the CDR3, the DNA is TGCGCCAGCAGCCAAGAACCCGGGCTAGAAAAACTGTTTTTT.

In its sample, this clonotype was seen a few times. The chain links TRBV20-1 to TRBJ2-3; 13 positions agree with TRBD2. From germline, CDR1 is DFQATT and CDR2 SNEGSKA (reference sequence). This CDR3 spans 16 amino acids. V trimming: 4 bases; J trimming: 2 bases; junction bases outside the gene matches: 6. The CDR3 loop is CSATTGTSGNTDTQYF. CDR3 sequence (DNA): TGCAGTGCTACCACCGGGACTAGCGGGAACACAGATACGCAGTATTTT.

CDR3 amino acids: CSVEPAYNEQFF. DNA for the CDR3: TGCAGCGTTGAGCCAGCCTACAATGAGCAGTTCTTC. The chain uses TRBV29-1 and TRBJ2-1; D gene uncertain. The CDR3 is 12 amino acids. V was pared by 3 bases and J by 2 bases, with 5 bases between. Germline V lookup: CDR1 SQVTM, CDR2 ANQGSEA.